The sequence of this TCR beta chain was determined in a study of blood T cell repertoires in COVID-19. Study summary: Italy, Spain and the United States were the sources of the convalescent and acute COVID-19 samples. Sources were T cells, B-cell-depleted T cells, or PBMCs; the material itself was cDNA or gDNA.

From germline, CDR1 is SNHLY and CDR2 FYNNEI. Trimming cost V 8 bases and J 4 bases; bases outside gene matches: 4. The CDR3 is made up of 14 amino acids. In the original analysis: Reference gene primers were amplified, and this amplification served to estimate nucleated cell counts. The table came from immunoSEQ multiplex PCR; TCRdb's copy has only in-frame clones and leaves some out. V and J calls and clone size are as listed in that table; D and trimming were resolved from the DNA. The table records 130,000 to 150,000 clones, about 80% of them present only once. The genes are TRBV2 and TRBJ2-2, with TRBD2 identical over 10 bases. This receptor was taken from a human donor in a cohort sampled during active COVID-19. Sample: peripheral blood. DNA of the CDR3: TGTGCCAGCCTAGCGGGGGATTTCACCGGGGAGCTGTTTTTT. This sequence encodes CASLAGDFTGELFF.